The sequence of this TCR beta chain was determined in a study of OX40 agonist ivuxolimab in advanced cancers. Data came from immunoSEQ multiplex PCR; TCRdb stores just in-frame clones and leaves some out. Here the sample spans some 61,000 clones, roughly four fifths being singletons. The CDR3 is made up of 14 amino acids. Trimming took 0 bases from V and 8 from J, leaving 11 bases between them. Germline V gene sequence: CDR1 MNHEY, CDR2 SMNVEV (reference sequence). The clonotype originates from an adult with an advanced solid tumor such as melanoma, head and neck, liver or kidney cancer. This chain links TRBV27 with TRBJ2-1; possibly TRBD2 for D (5 bases). The sample consisted of CD4+ or CD8+ T cells sorted from blood, taken in a trial of the OX40 agonist ivuxolimab. The CDR3 DNA reads as TGTGCCAGCAGTTTATCGAGTAGCGTCGATGAGCAGTTCTTC. Its protein is CASSLSSSVDEQFF.